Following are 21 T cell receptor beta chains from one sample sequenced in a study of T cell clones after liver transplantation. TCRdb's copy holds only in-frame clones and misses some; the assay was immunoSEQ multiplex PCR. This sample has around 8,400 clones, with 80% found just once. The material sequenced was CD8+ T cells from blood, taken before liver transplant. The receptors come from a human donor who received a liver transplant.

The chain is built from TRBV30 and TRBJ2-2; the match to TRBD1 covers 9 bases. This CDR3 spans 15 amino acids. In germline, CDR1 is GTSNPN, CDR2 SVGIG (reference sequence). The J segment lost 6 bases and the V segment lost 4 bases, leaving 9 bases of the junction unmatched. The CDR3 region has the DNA TGTGCCTGGATGGGGGGACAGGGCTTTCCCGGGGAGCTGTTTTTT. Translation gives CAWMGGQGFPGELFF. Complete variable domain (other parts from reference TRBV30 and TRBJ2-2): SQTIHQWPATLVQPVGSPLSLECTVEGTSNPNLYWYRQAAGRGLQLLFYSVGIGQISSEVPQNLSASRPQDRQFILSSKKLLLSDSGFYLCAWMGGQGFPGELFFGEGSRLTVL.

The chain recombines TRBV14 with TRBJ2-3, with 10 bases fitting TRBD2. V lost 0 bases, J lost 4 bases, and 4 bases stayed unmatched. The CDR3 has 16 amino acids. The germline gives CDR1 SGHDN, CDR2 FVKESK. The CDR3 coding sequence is TGTGCCAGCAGCCAAGATACTAGCGGGGAGGCAGATACGCAGTATTTT. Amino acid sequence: CASSQDTSGEADTQYF.

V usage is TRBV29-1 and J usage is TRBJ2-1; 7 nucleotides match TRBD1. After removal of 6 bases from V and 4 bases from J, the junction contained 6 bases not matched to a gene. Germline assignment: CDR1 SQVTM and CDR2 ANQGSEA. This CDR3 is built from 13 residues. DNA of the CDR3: TGCAGCGTAACGACAGGGATTTACAATGAGCAGTTCTTC. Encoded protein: CSVTTGIYNEQFF.

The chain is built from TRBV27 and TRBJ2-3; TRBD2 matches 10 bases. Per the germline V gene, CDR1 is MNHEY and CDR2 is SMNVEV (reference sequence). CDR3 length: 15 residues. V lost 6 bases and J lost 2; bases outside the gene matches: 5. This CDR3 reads CASSPLAGATDTQYF. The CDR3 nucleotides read TGTGCCAGCAGCCCCCTAGCGGGGGCCACAGATACGCAGTATTTT.

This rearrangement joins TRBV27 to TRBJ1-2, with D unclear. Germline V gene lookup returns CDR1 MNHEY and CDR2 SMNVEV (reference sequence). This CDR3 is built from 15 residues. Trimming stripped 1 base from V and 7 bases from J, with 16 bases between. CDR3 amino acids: CASSLFEGPGSGYTF. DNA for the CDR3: TGTGCCAGCAGTTTATTTGAGGGCCCGGGCTCTGGCTACACCTTC.

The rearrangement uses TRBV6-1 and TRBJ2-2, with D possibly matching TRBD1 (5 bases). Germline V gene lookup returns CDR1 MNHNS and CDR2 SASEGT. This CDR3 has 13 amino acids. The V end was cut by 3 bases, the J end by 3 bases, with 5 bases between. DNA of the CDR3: TGTGCCAGCAGTGACAGGGACACCGGGGAGCTGTTTTTT. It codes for CASSDRDTGELFF.

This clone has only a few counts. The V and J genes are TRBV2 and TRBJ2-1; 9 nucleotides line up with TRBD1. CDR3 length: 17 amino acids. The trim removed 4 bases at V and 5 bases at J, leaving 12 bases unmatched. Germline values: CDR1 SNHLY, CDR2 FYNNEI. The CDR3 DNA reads TGTGCCAGCAGTGGCGGACAGGGGCTTAAAGATAACAATGAGCAGTTCTTC. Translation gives CASSGGQGLKDNNEQFF.

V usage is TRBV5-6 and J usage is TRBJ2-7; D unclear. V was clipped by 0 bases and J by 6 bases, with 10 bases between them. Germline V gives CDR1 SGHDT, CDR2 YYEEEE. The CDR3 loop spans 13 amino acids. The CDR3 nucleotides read TGTGCCAGCAGCTTGGGAGGAGTTGGCGAGCAGTACTTC. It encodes CASSLGGVGEQYF.

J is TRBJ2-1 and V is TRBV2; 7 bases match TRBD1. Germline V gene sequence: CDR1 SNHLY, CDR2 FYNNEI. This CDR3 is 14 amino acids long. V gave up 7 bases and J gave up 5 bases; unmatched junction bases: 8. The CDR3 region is CASTFGDRDNEQFF. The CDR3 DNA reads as TGTGCCAGCACCTTTGGAGACAGGGACAATGAGCAGTTCTTC.

The CDR3 here is CASSTGTSPLGYTF. CDR3 in DNA: TGTGCCAGCAGTACAGGGACATCTCCCCTGGGCTACACCTTC. V gene TRBV27 combines with J gene TRBJ1-2, with D tentatively TRBD1 (6 bases). Trimming removed 5 bases at V and 8 bases at J, with 18 bases between. The CDR3 contains 14 residues. Germline V gene sequence: CDR1 MNHEY, CDR2 SMNVEV (reference sequence).

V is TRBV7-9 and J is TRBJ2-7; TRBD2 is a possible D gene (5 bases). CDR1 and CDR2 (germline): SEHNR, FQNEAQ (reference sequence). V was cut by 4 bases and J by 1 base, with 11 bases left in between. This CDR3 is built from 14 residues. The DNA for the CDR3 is TGTGCCAGCAGCTATGAGGGCACATCCTACGAGCAGTACTTC. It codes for CASSYEGTSYEQYF.

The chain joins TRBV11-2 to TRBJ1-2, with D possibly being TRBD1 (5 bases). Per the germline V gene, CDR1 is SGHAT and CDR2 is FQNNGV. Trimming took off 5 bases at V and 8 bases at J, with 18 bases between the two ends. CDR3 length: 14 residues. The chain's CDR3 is CASSPGGFGDGYTF. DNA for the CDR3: TGTGCCAGCAGCCCGGGGGGTTTTGGGGACGGCTACACCTTC.

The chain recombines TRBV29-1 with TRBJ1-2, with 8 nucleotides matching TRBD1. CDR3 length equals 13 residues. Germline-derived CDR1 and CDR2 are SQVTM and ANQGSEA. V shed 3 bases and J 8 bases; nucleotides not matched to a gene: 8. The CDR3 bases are TGCAGCGTTGACCGGACAGGGTTCGAGGGCTACACCTTC. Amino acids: CSVDRTGFEGYTF.

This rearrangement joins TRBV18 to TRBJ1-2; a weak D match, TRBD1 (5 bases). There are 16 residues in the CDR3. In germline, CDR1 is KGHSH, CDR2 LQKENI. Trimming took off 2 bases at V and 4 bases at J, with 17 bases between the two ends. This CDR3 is CASSPTFRWGLYGYTF. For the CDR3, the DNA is TGTGCCAGCTCACCAACCTTCAGATGGGGACTCTATGGCTACACCTTC.

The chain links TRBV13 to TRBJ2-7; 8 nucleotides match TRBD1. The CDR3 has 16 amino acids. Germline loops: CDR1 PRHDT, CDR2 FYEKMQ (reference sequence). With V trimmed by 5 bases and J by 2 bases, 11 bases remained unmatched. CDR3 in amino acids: CASSLRQGSTPYEQYF. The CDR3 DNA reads TGTGCCAGCAGCCTCCGACAGGGGTCGACACCCTACGAGCAGTACTTC.

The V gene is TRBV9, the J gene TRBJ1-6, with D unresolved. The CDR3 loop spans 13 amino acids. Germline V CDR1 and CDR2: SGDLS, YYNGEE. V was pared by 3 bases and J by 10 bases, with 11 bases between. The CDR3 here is CASSASKASPLHF. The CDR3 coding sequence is TGTGCCAGCAGCGCATCAAAAGCGTCACCCCTCCACTTT.

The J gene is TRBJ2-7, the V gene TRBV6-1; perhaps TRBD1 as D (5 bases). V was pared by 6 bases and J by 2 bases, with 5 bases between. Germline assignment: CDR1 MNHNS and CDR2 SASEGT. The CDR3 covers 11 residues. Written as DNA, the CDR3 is TGTGCCAGCAGGACAGCCTACGAGCAGTACTTC. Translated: CASRTAYEQYF.

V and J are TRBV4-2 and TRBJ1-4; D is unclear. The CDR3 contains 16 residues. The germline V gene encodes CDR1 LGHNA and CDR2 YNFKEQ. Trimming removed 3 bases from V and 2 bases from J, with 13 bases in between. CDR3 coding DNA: TGTGCCAGCAGCCAGCCCGTTGTAGTGACTAATGAAAAACTGTTTTTT. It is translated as CASSQPVVVTNEKLFF.

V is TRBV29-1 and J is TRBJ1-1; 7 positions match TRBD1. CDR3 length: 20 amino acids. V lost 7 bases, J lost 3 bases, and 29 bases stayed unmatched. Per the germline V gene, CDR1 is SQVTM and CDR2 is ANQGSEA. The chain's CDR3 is CSAARGPSHPDSPDYTEAFF. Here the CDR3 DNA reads TGCAGCGCCGCTAGGGGGCCGTCGCACCCAGACAGCCCGGATTACACTGAAGCTTTCTTT.

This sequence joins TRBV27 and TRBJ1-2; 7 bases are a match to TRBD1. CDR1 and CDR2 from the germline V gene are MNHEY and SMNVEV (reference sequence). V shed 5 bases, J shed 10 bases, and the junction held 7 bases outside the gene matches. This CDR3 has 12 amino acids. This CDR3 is CASSPGTVDYTF. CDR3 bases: TGTGCCAGCAGTCCCGGGACAGTCGACTACACCTTC.

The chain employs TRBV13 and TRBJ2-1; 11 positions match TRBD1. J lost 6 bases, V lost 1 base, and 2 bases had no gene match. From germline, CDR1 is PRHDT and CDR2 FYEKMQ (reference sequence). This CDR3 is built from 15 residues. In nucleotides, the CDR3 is TGTGCCAGCAGCTTAGAGGGACAGGGGGGCAATGAGCAGTTCTTC. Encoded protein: CASSLEGQGGNEQFF.